Each of the 5 T cell receptor beta chains below was sequenced from the same sample in a study of OX40 agonist ivuxolimab in advanced cancers. Clones were sequenced by immunoSEQ multiplex PCR, and TCRdb holds only the in-frame ones, with some missing. The data show about 54,000 clones, with 84% seen just once and 0.95% to 1.5% held by the top ten. The material sequenced was CD4+ or CD8+ T cells sorted from blood, taken in a trial of the OX40 agonist ivuxolimab. These receptors all stem from an adult with an advanced solid tumor such as melanoma, head and neck, liver or kidney cancer.

The V gene is TRBV7-8, the J gene TRBJ1-4, with D uncertain. Trimming cost V 1 base and J 4 bases, with 4 bases left between them. Germline CDR1 reads SGHVS; CDR2 reads FQNEAQ. The CDR3 sequence is 13 residues long. The CDR3 DNA follows: TGTGCCAGCAGCTTAGGACTTAATGAAAAACTGTTTTTT. Protein: CASSLGLNEKLFF.

This clone was counted between two and nine times. CDR3 bases: TGTGCCAGCAGCCAAGATGACAGCCGTCCTACCTACGAGCAGTACTTC. Its protein is CASSQDDSRPTYEQYF. This sequence joins TRBV4-2 and TRBJ2-7; possibly TRBD1 for D (5 bases). The CDR3 contains 16 residues. CDR1 is LGHNA and CDR2 is YNFKEQ in the germline V gene. Trimming took off 0 bases at V and 2 bases at J, with 14 bases between the two ends.

V usage is TRBV28 and J usage is TRBJ2-3; the match to TRBD1 covers 8 bases. CDR1 is MDHEN, CDR2 SYDVKM, per germline. The CDR3 is 15 residues long. Unmatched junction bases numbered 3, after V lost 3 bases and J lost 1 base. The CDR3 DNA follows: TGTGCCAGCAGTTTGCAGGGGGCTGGCACAGATACGCAGTATTTT. The encoded protein is CASSLQGAGTDTQYF.

The V gene is TRBV11-3, the J gene TRBJ1-4, with D possibly being TRBD1 (5 bases). CDR3 length equals 14 residues. Germline loops: CDR1 SGHNT, CDR2 YENEEA. Trimming cost V 1 base and J 3 bases, with 6 bases left between them. The CDR3 here is CASSLGGPNEKLFF. The CDR3, as DNA: TGTGCCAGCAGCTTAGGGGGCCCTAATGAAAAACTGTTTTTT.

The chain carries TRBV28 and TRBJ2-1; no definite D call. The germline gives CDR1 MDHEN, CDR2 SYDVKM. The CDR3 is 16 amino acids. With 6 bases removed from V and 0 bases from J, the gap between germline ends came to 15 bases. CDR3 sequence: CASSSLSPSSYNEQFF. In nucleotides, the CDR3 is TGTGCCAGCAGCTCTCTTTCTCCCAGCTCCTACAATGAGCAGTTCTTC.